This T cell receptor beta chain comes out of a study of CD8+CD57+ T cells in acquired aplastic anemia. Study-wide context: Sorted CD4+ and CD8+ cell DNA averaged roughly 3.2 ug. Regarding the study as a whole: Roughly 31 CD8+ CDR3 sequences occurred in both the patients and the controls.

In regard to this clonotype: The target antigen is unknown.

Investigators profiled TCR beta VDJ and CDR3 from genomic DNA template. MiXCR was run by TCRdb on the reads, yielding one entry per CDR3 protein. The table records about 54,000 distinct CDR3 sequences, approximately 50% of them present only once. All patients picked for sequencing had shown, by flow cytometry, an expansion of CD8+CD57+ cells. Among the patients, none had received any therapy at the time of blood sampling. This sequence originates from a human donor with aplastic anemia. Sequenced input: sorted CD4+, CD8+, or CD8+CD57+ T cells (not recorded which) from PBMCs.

CDR3 in amino acids: CASSGGLQETQYF. The CDR3 DNA follows: TGCGCCAGCAGTGGGGGATTACAAGAGACCCAGTACTTC. The rearrangement joins TRBV10-1 to TRBJ2-7; D is ambiguous. The better agreement between TRBJ2-5 and the DNA end casts doubt on the J call. The CDR3 consists of 13 residues. Germline V gives CDR1 WNHNN, CDR2 SYGVQD (reference sequence).